What follows describes a single T cell receptor beta chain. Time point defined: newly diagnosed GD, antithyroid drugs for less than 3 months. Construction of the TCR library relied on RNA isolated from PBMCs. The germline V gene has CDR1 SGHAT and CDR2 FQNNGV. Trimming cost V 5 bases and J 7 bases, with 21 bases left between them. The CDR3 extends over 16 amino acids. The data originate from a study of regulatory T cells in long-lasting Graves disease. Combining iRepertoire HTBI primers with Arm-PCR of CDR3 regions, the authors built TCR beta libraries. One entry per CDR3 protein, called by TCRdb with MiXCR from the multiplex PCR reads. The sample shows roughly 500,000 distinct CDR3 sequences, 11% to 15% of them seen only once. A further study also used this sample, focusing on T cells in Graves' hyperthyroidism and ophthalmopathy.

The chain has TRBV11-2 and TRBJ2-1; D gene ambiguous. Sequencing was performed on peripheral blood mononuclear cells (PBMCs), taken at new diagnosis, from a patient treated with antithyroid drugs. The TCR sequence derives from a woman between 45 and 65 years old with Graves disease. The DNA of the CDR3 is TGTGCCAGCAGCCTAGGGCAAGGCTGGCCGCAAAATGAGCAGTTCTTC. This encodes CASSLGQGWPQNEQFF.